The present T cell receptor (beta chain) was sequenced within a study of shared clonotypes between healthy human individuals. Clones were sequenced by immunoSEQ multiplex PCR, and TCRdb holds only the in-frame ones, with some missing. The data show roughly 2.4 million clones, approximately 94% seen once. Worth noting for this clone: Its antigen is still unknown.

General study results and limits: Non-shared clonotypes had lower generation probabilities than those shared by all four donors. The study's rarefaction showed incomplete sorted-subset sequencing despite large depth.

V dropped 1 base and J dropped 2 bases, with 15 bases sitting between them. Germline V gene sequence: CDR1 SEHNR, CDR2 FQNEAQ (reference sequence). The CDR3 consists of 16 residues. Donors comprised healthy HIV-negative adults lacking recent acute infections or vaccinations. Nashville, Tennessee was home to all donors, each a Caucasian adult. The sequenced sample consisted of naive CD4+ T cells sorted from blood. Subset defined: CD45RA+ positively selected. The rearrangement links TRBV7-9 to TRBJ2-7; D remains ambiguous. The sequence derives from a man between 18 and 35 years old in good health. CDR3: CASSLGLRVIPYEQYF. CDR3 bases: TGTGCCAGCAGCTTAGGTCTCCGGGTAATTCCCTACGAGCAGTACTTC.